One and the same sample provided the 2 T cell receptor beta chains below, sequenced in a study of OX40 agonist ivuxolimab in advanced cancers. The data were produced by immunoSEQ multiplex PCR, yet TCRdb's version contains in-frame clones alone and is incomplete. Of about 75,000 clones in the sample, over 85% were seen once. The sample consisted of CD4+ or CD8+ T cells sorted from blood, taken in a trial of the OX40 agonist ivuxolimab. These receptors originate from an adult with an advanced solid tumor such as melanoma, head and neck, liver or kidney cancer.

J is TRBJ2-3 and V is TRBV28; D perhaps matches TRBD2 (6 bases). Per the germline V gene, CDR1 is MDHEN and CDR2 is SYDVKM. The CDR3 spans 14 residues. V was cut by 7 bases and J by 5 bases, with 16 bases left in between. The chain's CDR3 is CASMIGPGEDTQYF. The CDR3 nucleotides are TGTGCCAGCATGATAGGGCCGGGGGAAGATACGCAGTATTTT.

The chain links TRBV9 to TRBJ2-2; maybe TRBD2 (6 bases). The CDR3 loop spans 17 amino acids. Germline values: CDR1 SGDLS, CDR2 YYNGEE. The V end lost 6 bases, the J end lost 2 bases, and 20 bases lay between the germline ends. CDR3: CASNPRPGVFNTGELFF. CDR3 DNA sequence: TGTGCCAGCAACCCCAGGCCGGGAGTTTTTAACACCGGGGAGCTGTTTTTT.